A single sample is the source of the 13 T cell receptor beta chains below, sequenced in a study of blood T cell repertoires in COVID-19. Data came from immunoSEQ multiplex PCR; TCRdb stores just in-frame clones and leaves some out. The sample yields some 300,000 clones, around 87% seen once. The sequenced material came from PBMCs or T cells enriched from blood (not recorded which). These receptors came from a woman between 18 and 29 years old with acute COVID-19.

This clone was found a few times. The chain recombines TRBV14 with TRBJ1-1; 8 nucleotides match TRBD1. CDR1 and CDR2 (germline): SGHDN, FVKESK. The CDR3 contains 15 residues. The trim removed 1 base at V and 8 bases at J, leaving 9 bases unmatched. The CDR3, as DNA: TGTGCCAGCAGCCAAGTAGACAGGGGACCGAGGGAAGCTTTCTTT. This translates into CASSQVDRGPREAFF. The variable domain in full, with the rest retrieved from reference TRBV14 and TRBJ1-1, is EAGVTQFPSHSVIEKGQTVTLRCDPISGHDNLYWYRRVMGKEIKFLLHFVKESKQDESGMPNNRFLAERTGGTYSTLKVQPAELEDSGVYFCASSQVDRGPREAFFGQGTRLTVV.

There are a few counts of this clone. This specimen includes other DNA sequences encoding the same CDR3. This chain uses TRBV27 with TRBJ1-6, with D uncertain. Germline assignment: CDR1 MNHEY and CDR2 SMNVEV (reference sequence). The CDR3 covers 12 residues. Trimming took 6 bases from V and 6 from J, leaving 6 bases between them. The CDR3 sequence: CASSLPNSPLHF. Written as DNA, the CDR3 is TGTGCCAGCAGCCTACCTAATTCACCCCTCCACTTT.

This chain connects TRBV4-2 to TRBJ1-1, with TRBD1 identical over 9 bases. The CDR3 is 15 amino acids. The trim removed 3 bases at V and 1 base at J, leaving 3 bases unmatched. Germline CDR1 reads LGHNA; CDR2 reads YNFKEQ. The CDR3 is CASSQGQGKNTEAFF. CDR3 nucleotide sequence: TGTGCCAGCAGCCAGGGACAGGGTAAGAACACTGAAGCTTTCTTT.

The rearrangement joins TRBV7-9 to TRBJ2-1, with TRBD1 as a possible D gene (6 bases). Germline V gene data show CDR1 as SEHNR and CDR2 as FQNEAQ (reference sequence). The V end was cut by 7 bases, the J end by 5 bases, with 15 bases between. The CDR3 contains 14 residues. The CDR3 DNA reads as TGTGCCAGCAAATCCCCAGGGGCGGACAATGAGCAGTTCTTC. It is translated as CASKSPGADNEQFF.

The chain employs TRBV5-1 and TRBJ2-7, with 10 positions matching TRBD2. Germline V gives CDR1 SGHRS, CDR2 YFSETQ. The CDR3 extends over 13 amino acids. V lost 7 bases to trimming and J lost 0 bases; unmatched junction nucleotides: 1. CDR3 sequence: CASASGSSYEQYF. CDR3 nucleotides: TGCGCCAGCGCTAGCGGGAGCTCCTACGAGCAGTACTTC.

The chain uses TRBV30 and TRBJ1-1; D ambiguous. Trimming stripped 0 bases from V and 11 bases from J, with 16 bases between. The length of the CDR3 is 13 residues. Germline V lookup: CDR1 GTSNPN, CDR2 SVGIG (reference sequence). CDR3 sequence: CAWSVQEPGGAFF. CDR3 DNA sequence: TGTGCCTGGAGTGTCCAAGAACCCGGAGGGGCTTTCTTT.

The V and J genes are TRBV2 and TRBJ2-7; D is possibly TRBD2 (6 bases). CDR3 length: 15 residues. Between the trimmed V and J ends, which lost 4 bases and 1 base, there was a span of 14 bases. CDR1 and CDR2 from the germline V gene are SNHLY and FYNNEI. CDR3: CASSVVDSGSYEQYF. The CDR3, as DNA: TGTGCCAGCAGTGTGGTTGATAGCGGTTCCTACGAGCAGTACTTC.

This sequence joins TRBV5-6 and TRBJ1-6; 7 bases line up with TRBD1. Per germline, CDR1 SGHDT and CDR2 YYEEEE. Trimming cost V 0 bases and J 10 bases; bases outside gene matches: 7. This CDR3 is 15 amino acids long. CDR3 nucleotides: TGTGCCAGCAGCTTGGGCGACAGGGCATGGTCACCCCTCCACTTT. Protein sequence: CASSLGDRAWSPLHF.

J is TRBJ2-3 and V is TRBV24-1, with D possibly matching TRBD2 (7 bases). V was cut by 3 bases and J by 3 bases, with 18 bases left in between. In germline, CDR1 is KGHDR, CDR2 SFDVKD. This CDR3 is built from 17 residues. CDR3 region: CATSDRRGGLWTDTQYF. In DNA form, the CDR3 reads TGTGCCACCAGTGATAGAAGGGGGGGACTATGGACAGATACGCAGTATTTT.

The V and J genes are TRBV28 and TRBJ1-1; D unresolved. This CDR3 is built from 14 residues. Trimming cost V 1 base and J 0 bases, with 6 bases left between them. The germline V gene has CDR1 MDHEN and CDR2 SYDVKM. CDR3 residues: CASSLYPVNTEAFF. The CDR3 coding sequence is TGTGCCAGCAGTTTATATCCGGTGAACACTGAAGCTTTCTTT.

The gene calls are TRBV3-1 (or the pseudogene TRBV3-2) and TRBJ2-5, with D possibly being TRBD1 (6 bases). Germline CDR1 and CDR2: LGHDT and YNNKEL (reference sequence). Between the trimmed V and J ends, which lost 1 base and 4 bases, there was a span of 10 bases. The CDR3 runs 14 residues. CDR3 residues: CASSQGGPSETQYF. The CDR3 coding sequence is TGTGCCAGCAGCCAAGGGGGGCCGTCAGAGACCCAGTACTTC.

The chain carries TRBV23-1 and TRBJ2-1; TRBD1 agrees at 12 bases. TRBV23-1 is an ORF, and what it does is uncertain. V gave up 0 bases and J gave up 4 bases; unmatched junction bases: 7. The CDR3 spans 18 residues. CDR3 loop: CASSQSGGDRGLYNEQFF. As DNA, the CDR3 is TGCGCCAGCAGTCAATCCGGTGGGGACAGGGGGCTTTACAATGAGCAGTTCTTC.

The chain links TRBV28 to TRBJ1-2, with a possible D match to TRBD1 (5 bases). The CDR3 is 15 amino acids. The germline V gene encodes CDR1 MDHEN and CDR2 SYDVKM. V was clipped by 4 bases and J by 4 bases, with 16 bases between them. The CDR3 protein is CASSSGAGYGYGYTF. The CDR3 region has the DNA TGTGCCAGCAGTTCCGGGGCGGGGTATGGCTATGGCTACACCTTC.